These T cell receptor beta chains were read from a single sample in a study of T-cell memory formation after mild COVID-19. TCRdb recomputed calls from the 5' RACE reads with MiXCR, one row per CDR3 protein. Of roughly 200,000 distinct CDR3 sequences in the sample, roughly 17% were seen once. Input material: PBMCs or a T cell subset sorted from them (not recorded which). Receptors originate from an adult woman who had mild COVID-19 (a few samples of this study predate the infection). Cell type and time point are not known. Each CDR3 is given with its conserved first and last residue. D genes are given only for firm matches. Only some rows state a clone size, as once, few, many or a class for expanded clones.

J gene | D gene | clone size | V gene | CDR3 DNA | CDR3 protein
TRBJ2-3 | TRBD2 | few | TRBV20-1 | TGCAGTGCTAGGCCAGCACTAGCGGGAGGTACAGATACGCAGTATTTT | CSARPALAGGTDTQYF
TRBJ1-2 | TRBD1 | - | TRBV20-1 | TGCAGTCCGCGGACAGGGGCGCCTAACTATGGCTACACCTTC | CSPRTGAPNYGYTF
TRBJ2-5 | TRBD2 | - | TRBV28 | TGTGCCAGCAGTACGCAGGGACTAGCGGGAGTTGAAGGAGAGACCCAGTACTTC | CASSTQGLAGVEGETQYF
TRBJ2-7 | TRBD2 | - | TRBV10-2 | TGCGCCAGCAGTGAGATACTAGCGGGATCCTACGAGCAGTACTTC | CASSEILAGSYEQYF
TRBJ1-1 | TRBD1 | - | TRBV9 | TGTGCCAGCAGCGCACGACCTACAGGGGAGGGTACTGAAGCTTTCTTT | CASSARPTGEGTEAFF
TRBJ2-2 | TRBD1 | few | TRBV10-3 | TGTGCCATCAGTGACCCCGACAGGGGTGCCACCGGGGAGCTGTTTTTT | CAISDPDRGATGELFF
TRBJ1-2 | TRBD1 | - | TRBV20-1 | TGCAGTGCTAGAGGGGGTATGTGGACAGGGGATGGCTACACCTTC | CSARGGMWTGDGYTF
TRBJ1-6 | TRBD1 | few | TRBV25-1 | TGTGCCAGCAGTTCCACGGGGCAGGGGGCATCACCCCTCCACTTT | CASSSTGQGASPLHF
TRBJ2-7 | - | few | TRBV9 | TGTGCCAGCAGCGTAGCGGGGGCCCCCTACGAGCAGTACTTC | CASSVAGAPYEQYF
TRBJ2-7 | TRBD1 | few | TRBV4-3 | TGCGCCAGCAGCCAAGATGCGGGGACAGGAAACTACGAGCAGTACTTC | CASSQDAGTGNYEQYF
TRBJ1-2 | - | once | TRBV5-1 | TGCGCCAGCAGCCCAACCGGGGGGTATAACTATGGCTACACCTTC | CASSPTGGYNYGYTF
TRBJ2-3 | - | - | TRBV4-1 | TGCGCCAGCAGCCAAGGTCACGGGGGAGAAGATACGCAGTATTTT | CASSQGHGGEDTQYF